This T cell receptor (beta chain) was identified during a study of T cell responses to AZD1222 COVID-19 vaccine. Points from the study as a whole: Receipt of two AZD1222 doses was followed by a rise in Spike-specific TCR breadth and depth. White British donors predominated, females outnumbered males, and clonal diversity was possibly underestimated.

V lost 7 bases and J lost 3; bases outside the gene matches: 10. CDR1 is MNHEY, CDR2 SVGAGI, per germline. This CDR3 spans 15 amino acids. TCRdb's table, derived via immunoSEQ multiplex PCR, lists solely in-frame clones and lacks some. The sample has 130,000 to 150,000 clones, approximately 93% seen once. Regarding this clone: Its antigen is unknown.

The specimen was peripheral blood, collected after recovery from COVID-19. V is TRBV6-5 and J is TRBJ1-1, with 8 bases identical to TRBD1. The receptor was isolated from an adult who had recovered from COVID-19. The CDR3 loop is CASTRGTGGDTEAFF. CDR3 nucleotides: TGTGCCAGCACCCGCGGGACAGGCGGCGACACTGAAGCTTTCTTT.